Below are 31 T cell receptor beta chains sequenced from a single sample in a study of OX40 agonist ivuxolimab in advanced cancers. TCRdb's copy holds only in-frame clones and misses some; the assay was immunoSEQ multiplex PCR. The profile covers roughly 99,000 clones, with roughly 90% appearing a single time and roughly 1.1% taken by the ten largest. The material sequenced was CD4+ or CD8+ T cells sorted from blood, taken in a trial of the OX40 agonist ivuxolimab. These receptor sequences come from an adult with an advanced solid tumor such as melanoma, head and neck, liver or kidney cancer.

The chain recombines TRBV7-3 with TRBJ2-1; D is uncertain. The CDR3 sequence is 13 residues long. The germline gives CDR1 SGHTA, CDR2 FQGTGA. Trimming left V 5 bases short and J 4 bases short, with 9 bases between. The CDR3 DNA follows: TGTGCCAGCAGCCCGACTGCTTACAATGAGCAGTTCTTC. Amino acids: CASSPTAYNEQFF.

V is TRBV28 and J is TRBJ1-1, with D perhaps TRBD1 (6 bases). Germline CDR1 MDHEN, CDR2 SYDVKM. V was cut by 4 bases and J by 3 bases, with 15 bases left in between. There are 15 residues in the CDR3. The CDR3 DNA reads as TGTGCCAGCAGTTCCGGGGGCGCGTCCCACACTGAAGCTTTCTTT. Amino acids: CASSSGGASHTEAFF.

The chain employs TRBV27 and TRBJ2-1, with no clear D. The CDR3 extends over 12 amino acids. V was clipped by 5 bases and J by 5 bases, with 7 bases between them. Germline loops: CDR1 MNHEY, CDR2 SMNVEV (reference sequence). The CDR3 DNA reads TGTGCCAGCAGTCCGGACGACAATGAGCAGTTCTTC. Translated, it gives CASSPDDNEQFF.

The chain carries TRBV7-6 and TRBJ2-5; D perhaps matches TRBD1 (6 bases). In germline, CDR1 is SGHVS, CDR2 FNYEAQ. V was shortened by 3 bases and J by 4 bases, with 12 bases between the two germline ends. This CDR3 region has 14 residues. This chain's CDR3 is CASSFVIRGETQYF. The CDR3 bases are TGTGCCAGCAGCTTTGTAATCAGGGGAGAGACCCAGTACTTC.

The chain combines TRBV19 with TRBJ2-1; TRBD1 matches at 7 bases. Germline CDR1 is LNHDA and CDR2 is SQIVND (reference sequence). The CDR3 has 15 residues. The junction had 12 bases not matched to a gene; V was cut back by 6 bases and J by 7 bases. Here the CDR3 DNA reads TGTGCCAGTAGCACAGACAGGGTGAGGGGGAATGAGCAGTTCTTC. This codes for CASSTDRVRGNEQFF.

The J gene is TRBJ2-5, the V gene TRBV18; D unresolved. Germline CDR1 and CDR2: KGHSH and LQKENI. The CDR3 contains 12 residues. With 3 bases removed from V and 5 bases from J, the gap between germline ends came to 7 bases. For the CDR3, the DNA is TGTGCCAGCTCACCCATCGGGGAGACCCAGTACTTC. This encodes CASSPIGETQYF.

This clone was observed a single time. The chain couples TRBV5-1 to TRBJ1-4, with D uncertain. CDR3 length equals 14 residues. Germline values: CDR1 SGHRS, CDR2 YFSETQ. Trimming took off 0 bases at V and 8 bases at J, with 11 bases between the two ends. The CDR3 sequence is CASSLDTTREKLFF. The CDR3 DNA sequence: TGCGCCAGCAGCTTGGATACGACTCGGGAAAAACTGTTTTTT.

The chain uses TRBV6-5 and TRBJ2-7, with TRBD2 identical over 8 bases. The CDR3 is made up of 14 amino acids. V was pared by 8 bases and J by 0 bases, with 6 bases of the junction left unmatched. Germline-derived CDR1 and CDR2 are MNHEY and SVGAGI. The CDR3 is CASRGGHHSYEQYF. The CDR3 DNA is TGTGCCAGCCGGGGGGGCCACCACTCCTACGAGCAGTACTTC.

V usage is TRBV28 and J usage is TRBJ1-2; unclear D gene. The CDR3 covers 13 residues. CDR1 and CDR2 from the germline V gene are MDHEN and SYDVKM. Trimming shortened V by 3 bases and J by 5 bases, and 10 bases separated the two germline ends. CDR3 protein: CASSLQTVYGYTF. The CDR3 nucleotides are TGTGCCAGCAGTTTGCAAACGGTGTATGGCTACACCTTC.

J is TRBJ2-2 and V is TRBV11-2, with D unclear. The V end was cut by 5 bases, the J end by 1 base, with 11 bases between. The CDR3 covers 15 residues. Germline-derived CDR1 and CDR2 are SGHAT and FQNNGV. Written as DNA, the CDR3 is TGTGCCAGCAGCAGCCGGACCTTGAACACCGGGGAGCTGTTTTTT. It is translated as CASSSRTLNTGELFF.

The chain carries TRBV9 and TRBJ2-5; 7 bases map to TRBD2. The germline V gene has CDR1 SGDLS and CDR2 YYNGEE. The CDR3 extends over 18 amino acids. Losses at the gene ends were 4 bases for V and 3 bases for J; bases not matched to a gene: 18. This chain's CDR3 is CASSPHRGLGRVEETQYF. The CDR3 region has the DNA TGTGCCAGCAGCCCCCATCGAGGATTGGGGAGGGTGGAAGAGACCCAGTACTTC.

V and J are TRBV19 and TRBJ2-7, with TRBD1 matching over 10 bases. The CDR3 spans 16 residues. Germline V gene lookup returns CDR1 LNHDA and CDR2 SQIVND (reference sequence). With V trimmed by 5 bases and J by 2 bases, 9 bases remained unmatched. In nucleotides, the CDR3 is TGTGCCAGTAGTCTCCTCCCCGGGACAGGGGCCTACGAGCAGTACTTC. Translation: CASSLLPGTGAYEQYF.

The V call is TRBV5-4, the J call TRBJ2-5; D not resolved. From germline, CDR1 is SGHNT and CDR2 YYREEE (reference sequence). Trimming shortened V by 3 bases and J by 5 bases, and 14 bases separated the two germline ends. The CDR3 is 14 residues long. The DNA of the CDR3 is TGTGCCAGCAGCTCCCCCCATCAGGTGGAGACCCAGTACTTC. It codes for CASSSPHQVETQYF.

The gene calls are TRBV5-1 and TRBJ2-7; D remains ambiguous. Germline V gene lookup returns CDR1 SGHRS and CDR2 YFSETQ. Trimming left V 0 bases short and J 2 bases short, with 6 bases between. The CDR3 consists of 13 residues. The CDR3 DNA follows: TGCGCCAGCAGCTTGGACACCACCTACGAGCAGTACTTC. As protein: CASSLDTTYEQYF.

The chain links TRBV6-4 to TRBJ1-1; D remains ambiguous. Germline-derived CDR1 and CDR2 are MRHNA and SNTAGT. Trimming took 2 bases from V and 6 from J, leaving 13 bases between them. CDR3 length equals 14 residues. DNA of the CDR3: TGTGCCAGCAGTGACCGAGGGAATCAGGCTGAAGCTTTCTTT. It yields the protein CASSDRGNQAEAFF.

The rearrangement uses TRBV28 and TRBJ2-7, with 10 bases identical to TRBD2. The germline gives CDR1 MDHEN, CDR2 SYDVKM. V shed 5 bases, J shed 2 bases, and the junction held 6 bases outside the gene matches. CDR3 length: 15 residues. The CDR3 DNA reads TGTGCCAGCAGTCGTCCTAGCGGGAGCACCTACGAGCAGTACTTC. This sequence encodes CASSRPSGSTYEQYF.

This chain's CDR3 is CASSLGLGELFF. The CDR3, as DNA: TGCGCCAGCAGCTTGGGACTGGGGGAGCTGTTTTTT. The chain has TRBV5-1 and TRBJ2-2; no firm D call. The CDR3 sequence is 12 residues long. V was clipped by 0 bases and J by 8 bases, with 5 bases between them. Germline values: CDR1 SGHRS, CDR2 YFSETQ.

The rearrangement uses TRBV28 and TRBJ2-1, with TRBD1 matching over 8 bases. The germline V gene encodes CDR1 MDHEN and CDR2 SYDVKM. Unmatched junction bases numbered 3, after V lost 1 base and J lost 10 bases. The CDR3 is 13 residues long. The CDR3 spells CASSLYWTGEQFF. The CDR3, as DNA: TGTGCCAGCAGTTTATACTGGACAGGGGAGCAGTTCTTC.

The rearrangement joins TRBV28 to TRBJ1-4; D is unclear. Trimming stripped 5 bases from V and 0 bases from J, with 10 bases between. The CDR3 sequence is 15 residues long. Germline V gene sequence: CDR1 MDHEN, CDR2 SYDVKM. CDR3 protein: CASSRPDATNEKLFF. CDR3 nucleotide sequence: TGTGCCAGCAGTCGACCAGACGCAACTAATGAAAAACTGTTTTTT.

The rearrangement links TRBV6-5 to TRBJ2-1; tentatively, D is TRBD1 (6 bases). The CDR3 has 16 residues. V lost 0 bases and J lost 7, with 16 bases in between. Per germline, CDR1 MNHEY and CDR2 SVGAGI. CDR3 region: CASSYSILGARNEQFF. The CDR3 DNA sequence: TGTGCCAGCAGTTACTCGATTTTGGGGGCTCGGAATGAGCAGTTCTTC.

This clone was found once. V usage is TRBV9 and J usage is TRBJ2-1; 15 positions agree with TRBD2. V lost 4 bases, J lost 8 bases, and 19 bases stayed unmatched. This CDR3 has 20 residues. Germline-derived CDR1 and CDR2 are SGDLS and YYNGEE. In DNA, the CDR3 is TGTGCCAGCAGCTTACTCTCCGGGACTAGCGGGAGGACGACTATAGATGAGCAGTTCTTC. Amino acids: CASSLLSGTSGRTTIDEQFF.

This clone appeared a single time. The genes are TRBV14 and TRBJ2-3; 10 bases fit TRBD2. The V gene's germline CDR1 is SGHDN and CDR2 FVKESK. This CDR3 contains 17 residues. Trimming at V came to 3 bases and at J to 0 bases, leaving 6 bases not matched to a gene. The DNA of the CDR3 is TGTGCCAGCAGCCAGGGACTAGCGACTGCTAGCACAGATACGCAGTATTTT. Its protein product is CASSQGLATASTDTQYF. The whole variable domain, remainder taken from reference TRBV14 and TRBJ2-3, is EAGVTQFPSHSVIEKGQTVTLRCDPISGHDNLYWYRRVMGKEIKFLLHFVKESKQDESGMPNNRFLAERTGGTYSTLKVQPAELEDSGVYFCASSQGLATASTDTQYFGPGTRLTVL.

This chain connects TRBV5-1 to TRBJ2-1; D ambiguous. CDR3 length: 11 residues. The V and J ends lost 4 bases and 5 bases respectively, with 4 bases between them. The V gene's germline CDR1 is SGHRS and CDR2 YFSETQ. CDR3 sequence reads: CASSPDNEQFF. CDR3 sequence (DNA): TGCGCCAGCAGCCCCGACAATGAGCAGTTCTTC.

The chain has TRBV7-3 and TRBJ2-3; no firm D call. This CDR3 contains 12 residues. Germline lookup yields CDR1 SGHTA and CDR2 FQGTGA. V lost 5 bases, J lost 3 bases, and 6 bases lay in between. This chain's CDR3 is CASSPNTDTQYF. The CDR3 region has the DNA TGTGCCAGCAGCCCAAATACAGATACGCAGTATTTT.

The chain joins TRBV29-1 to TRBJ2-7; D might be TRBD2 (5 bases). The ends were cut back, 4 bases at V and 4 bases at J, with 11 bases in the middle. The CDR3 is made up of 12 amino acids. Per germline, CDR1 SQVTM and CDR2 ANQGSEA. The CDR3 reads CSVGLAEYEQYF. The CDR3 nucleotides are TGCAGCGTTGGCCTAGCTGAATACGAGCAGTACTTC.

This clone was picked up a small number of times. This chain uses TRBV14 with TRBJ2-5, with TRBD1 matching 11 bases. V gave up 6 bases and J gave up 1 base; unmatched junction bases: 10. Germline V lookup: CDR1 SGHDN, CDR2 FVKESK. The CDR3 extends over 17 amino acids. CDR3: CASSRTGGILRQETQYF. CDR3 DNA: TGTGCCAGCAGTAGGACAGGGGGCATCTTGCGCCAAGAGACCCAGTACTTC.

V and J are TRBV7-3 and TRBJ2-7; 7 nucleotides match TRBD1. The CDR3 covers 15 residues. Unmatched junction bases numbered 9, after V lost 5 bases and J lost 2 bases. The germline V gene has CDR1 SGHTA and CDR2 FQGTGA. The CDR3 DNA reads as TGTGCCAGCAGCCCCCGACAGGGACCAACCTACGAGCAGTACTTC. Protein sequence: CASSPRQGPTYEQYF.

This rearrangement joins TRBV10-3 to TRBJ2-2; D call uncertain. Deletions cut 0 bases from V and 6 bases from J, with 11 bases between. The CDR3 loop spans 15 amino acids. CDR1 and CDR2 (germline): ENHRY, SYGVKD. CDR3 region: CAISESGIVAGELFF. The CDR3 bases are TGTGCCATCAGTGAGTCGGGAATAGTCGCCGGGGAGCTGTTTTTT.

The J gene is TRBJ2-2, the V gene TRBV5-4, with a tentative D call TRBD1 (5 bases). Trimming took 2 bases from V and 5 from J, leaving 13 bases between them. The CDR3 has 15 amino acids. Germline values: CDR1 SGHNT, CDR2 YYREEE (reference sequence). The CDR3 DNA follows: TGTGCCAGCAGCTTAGGGGAAAGGGATACCGGGGAGCTGTTTTTT. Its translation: CASSLGERDTGELFF.

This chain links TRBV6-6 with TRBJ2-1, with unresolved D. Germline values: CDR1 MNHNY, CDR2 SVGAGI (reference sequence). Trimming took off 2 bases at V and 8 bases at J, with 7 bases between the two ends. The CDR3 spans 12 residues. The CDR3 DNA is TGTGCCAGCAGTTACGCCGGCCATGAGCAGTTCTTC. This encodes CASSYAGHEQFF.

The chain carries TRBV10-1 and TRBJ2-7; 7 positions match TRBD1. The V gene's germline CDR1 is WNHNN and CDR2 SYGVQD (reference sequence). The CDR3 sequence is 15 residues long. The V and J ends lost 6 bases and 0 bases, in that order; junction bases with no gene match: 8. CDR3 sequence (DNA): TGCGCCAGCAGCACCGGACAGGTTAGCTCCTACGAGCAGTACTTC. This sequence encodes CASSTGQVSSYEQYF.